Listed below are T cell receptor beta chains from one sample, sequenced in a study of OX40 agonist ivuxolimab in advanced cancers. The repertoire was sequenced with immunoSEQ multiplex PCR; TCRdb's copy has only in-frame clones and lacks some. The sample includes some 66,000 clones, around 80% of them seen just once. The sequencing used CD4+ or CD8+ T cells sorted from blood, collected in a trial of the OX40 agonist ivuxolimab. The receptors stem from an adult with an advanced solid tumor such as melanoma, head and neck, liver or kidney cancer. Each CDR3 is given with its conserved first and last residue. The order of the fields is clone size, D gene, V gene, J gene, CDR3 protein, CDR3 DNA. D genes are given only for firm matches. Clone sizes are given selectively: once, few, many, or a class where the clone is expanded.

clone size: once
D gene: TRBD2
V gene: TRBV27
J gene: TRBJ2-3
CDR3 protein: CASRTYRTSGRTDTQYF
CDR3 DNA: TGTGCCAGCAGAACCTACCGGACTAGCGGGAGGACAGATACGCAGTATTTT

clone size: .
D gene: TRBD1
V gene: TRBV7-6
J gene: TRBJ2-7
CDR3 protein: CASSPETGGPTYEQYF
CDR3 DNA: TGTGCCAGCAGCCCGGAGACAGGGGGGCCCACCTACGAGCAGTACTTC

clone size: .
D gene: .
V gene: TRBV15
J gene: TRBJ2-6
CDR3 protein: CATSRQGRADSGANVLTF
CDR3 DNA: TGTGCCACCAGCAGACAAGGGAGAGCTGACTCTGGGGCCAACGTCCTGACTTTC

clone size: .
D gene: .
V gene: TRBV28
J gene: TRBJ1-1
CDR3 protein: CASSFPGTIDPEAFF
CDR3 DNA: TGTGCCAGCAGTTTTCCGGGGACTATTGATCCTGAAGCTTTCTTT

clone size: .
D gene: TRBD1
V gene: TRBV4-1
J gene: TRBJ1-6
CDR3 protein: CASSQKEDRVSPLHF
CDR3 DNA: TGCGCCAGCAGCCAAAAGGAGGACAGGGTCTCACCCCTCCACTTT

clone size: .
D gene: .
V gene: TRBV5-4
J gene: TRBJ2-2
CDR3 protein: CASRPADSTGELFF
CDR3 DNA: TGTGCCAGCAGACCAGCGGACAGCACCGGGGAGCTGTTTTTT

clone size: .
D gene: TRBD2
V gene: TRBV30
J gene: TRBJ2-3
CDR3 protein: CACSRCGGEGPDTQYF
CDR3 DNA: TGTGCCTGTTCCCGGTGCGGGGGGGAGGGTCCAGATACGCAGTATTTT

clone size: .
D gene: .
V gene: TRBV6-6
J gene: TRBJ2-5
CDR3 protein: CASSYNVPGAPRTQYF
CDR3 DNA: TGTGCCAGCAGTTACAACGTTCCGGGGGCTCCTAGGACCCAGTACTTC

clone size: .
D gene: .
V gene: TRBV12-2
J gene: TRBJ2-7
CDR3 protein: CASRLDGAAPVYFQRTIRYEQYF
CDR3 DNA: TGTGCAAGTCGCTTAGACGGAGCCGCCCCCGTCTATTTTCAAAGGACCATACGGTACGAGCAGTACTTC

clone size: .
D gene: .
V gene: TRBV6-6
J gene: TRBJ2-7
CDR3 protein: CASSYGRSVAYEQYF
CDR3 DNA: TGTGCCAGCAGTTACGGTAGGAGTGTCGCCTACGAGCAGTACTTC

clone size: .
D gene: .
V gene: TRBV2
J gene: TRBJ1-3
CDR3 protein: CAATGTSGNTIYF
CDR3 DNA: TGTGCCGCCACGGGCACCTCTGGAAACACCATATATTTT

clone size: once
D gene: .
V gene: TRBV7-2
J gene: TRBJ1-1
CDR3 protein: CASSLAGGGTEAFF
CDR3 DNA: TGTGCCAGCAGCTTAGCCGGGGGTGGGACTGAAGCTTTCTTT

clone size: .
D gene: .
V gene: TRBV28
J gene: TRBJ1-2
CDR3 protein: CASDPGLSYGYTF
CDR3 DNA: TGTGCCAGCGACCCGGGACTCAGCTATGGCTACACCTTC

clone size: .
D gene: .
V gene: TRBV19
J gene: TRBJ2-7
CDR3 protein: CASSTSTGREQYF
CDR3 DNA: TGTGCCAGTAGTACCTCTACAGGGCGTGAGCAGTACTTC

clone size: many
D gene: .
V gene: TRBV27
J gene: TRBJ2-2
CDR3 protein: CASSPLGNTGELFF
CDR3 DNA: TGTGCCAGCAGTCCCTTAGGTAACACCGGGGAGCTGTTTTTT

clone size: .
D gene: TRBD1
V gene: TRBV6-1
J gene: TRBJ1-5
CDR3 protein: CASSGTGEGQPQHF
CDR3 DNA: TGTGCCAGCAGCGGGACAGGGGAAGGTCAGCCCCAGCATTTT

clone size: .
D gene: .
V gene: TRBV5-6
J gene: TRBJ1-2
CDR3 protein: CASSFTGGADYGYTF
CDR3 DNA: TGTGCCAGCAGCTTTACCGGGGGCGCCGACTATGGCTACACCTTC

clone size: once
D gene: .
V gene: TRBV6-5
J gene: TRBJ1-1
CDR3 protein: CASSVIQGMNTEAFF
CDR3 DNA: TGTGCCAGCAGTGTTATTCAGGGGATGAACACTGAAGCTTTCTTT

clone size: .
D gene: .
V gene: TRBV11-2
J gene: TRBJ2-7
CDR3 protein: CASSSNRAEQYF
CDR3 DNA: TGTGCCAGCAGCTCCAATCGGGCGGAGCAGTACTTC

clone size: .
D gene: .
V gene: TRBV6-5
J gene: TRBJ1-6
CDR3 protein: CASSYEANSPLHF
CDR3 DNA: TGTGCCAGCAGTTACGAGGCGAATTCACCCCTCCACTTT

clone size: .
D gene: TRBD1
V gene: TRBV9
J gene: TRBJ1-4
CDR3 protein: CASSVEPQGADEKLFF
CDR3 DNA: TGTGCCAGCAGCGTCGAACCACAGGGGGCCGATGAAAAACTGTTTTTT

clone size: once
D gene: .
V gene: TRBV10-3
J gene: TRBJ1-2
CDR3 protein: CAISERGAESGYTF
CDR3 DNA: TGTGCCATCAGTGAGAGGGGAGCAGAGAGTGGCTACACCTTC

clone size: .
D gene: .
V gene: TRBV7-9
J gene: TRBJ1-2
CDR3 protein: CASSVIDRYGYTF
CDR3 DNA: TGTGCCAGCAGTGTAATTGATCGATATGGCTACACCTTC

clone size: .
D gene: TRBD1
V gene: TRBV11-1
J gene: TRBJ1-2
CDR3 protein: CASSSTGTDGYTF
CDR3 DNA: TGTGCCAGCAGCTCGACAGGGACGGATGGCTACACCTTC

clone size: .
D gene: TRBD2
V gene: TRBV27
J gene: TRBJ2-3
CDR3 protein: CASSSGLAGKYF
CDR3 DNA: TGTGCCAGCAGTTCCGGACTAGCGGGGAAGTATTTT

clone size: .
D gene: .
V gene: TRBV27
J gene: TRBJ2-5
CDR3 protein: CASRPNGARGTQYF
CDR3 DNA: TGTGCCAGCAGGCCTAACGGGGCCCGGGGGACCCAGTACTTC

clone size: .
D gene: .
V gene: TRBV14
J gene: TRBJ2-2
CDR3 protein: CASSQGANTGELFF
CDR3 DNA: TGTGCCAGCAGCCAGGGGGCGAACACCGGGGAGCTGTTTTTT

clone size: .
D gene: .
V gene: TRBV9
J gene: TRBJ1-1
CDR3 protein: CASSVGSTTEAFF
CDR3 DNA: TGTGCCAGCAGCGTAGGTAGTACCACTGAAGCTTTCTTT

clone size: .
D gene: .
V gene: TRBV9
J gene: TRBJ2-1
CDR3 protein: CASSLTRVVTYNEQFF
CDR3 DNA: TGTGCCAGCAGCCTAACCCGGGTGGTCACCTACAATGAGCAGTTCTTC

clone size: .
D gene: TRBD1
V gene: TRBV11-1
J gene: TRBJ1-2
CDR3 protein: CASSSFATGDYGYTF
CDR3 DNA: TGTGCCAGCAGTTCCTTTGCCACAGGGGACTATGGCTACACCTTC

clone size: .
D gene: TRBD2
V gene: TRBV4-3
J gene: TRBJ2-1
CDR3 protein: CASSQPLGTSGNNEQFF
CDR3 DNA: TGCGCCAGCAGCCAACCCCTAGGGACTAGCGGAAACAATGAGCAGTTCTTC

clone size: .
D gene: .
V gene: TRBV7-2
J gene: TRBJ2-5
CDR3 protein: CASSFGPRAETQYF
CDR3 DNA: TGTGCCAGCAGCTTCGGGCCCCGGGCGGAGACCCAGTACTTC

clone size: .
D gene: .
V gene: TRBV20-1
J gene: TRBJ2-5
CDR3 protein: CSARDPLTWDF
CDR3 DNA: TGCAGTGCTAGAGATCCCCTGACTTGGGACTTC

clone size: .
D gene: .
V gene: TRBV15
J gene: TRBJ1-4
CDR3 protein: CATSAGGNEKLFF
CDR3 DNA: TGTGCCACCAGCGCGGGGGGAAATGAAAAACTGTTTTTT

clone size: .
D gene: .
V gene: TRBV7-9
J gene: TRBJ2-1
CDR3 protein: CASSLVANEQFF
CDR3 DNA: TGTGCCAGCAGCTTAGTGGCGAATGAGCAGTTCTTC

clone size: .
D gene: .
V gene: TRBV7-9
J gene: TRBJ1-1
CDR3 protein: CASGQRVNTEAFF
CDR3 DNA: TGTGCCAGCGGCCAAAGGGTGAACACTGAAGCTTTCTTT

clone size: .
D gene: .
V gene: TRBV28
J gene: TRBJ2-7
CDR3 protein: CASSAGRLYEQYF
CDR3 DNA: TGTGCCAGCAGTGCGGGACGTCTCTACGAGCAGTACTTC

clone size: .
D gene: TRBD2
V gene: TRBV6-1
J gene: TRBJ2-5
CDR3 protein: CASSAQGGRAKETQYF
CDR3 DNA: TGTGCCAGCAGTGCCCAGGGCGGGAGAGCCAAAGAGACCCAGTACTTC

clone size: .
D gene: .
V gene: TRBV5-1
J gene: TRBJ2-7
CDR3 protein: CASSLAPGAVSSEQYF
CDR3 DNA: TGCGCCAGCAGCTTGGCCCCGGGGGCCGTGAGTAGCGAGCAGTACTTC

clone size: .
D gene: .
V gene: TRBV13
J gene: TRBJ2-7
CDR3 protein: CASSLQAYEQYF
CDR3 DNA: TGTGCCAGCAGCCTACAGGCCTACGAGCAGTACTTC

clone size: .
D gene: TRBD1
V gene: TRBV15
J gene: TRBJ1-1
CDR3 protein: CATSGEDRGRTEAFF
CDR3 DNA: TGTGCCACCAGCGGCGAGGACAGGGGGCGTACTGAAGCTTTCTTT

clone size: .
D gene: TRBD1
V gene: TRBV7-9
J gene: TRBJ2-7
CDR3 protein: CASSLRDRAHEQYF
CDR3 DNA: TGTGCCAGCAGCCTCCGGGACAGAGCCCACGAGCAGTACTTC

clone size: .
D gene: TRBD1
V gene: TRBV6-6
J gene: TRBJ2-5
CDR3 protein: CASSGGTGRPQETQYF
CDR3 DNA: TGTGCCAGCAGCGGCGGGACAGGTAGACCCCAAGAGACCCAGTACTTC

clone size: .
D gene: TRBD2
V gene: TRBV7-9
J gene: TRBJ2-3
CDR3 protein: CASRLGLADLDTQYF
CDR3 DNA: TGTGCCAGCAGACTGGGACTAGCGGACTTAGATACGCAGTATTTT

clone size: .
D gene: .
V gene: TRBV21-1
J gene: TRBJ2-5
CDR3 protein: CASSKATGRVGTQYF
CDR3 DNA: TGTGCCAGCAGCAAAGCGACGGGGAGGGTTGGGACCCAGTACTTC

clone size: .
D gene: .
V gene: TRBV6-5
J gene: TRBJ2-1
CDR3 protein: CASSRQLVYNEQFF
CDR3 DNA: TGTGCCAGCAGCCGCCAACTAGTCTACAATGAGCAGTTCTTC

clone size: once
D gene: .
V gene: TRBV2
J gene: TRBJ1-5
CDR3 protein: CASSGVAGSNQPQHF
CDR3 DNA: TGTGCCAGCTCGGGGGTGGCTGGTAGCAATCAGCCCCAGCATTTT

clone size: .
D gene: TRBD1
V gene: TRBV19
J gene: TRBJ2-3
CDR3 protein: CASSEVLGGPTDTQYF
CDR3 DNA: TGTGCCAGTAGTGAGGTTTTAGGGGGCCCCACAGATACGCAGTATTTT

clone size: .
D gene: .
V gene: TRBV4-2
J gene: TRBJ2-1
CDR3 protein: CASSQGTYNEQFF
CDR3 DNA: TGTGCCAGCAGCCAGGGCACCTACAATGAGCAGTTCTTC

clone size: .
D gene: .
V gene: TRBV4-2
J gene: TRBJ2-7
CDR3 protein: CASSQEYEQYF
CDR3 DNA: TGTGCCAGCAGCCAAGAATACGAGCAGTACTTC

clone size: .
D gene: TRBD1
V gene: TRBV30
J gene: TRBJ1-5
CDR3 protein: CAWSNRDREQGYSNQPQHF
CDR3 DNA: TGTGCCTGGAGTAACCGGGACAGGGAACAGGGGTATAGCAATCAGCCCCAGCATTTT

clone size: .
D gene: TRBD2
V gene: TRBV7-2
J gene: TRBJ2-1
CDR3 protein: CASSLGLAGGSSNEQFF
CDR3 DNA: TGTGCCAGCAGCCTGGGACTAGCGGGAGGATCGAGCAATGAGCAGTTCTTC

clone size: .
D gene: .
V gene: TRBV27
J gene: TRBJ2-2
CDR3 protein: CASSLFGTTNTGELFF
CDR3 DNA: TGTGCCAGCAGTTTATTCGGGACAACGAACACCGGGGAGCTGTTTTTT